This T cell receptor beta chain was profiled in a study of OX40 agonist ivuxolimab in advanced cancers. About the research overall: As their treatment, patients were administered ivuxolimab, an agonistic anti-OX40 (CD134) antibody. Dosing consisted of intravenous ivuxolimab at 0.01 to 10 mg/kg every 2 weeks. Study-wide findings and caveats: Low levels of normalized T-cell clonal expansion also appeared in some nonresponders.

Turning to this clone: The antigen is undetermined. At the DNA level, this CDR3 is encoded by other sequences in the same sample as well.

This CDR3 comprises 11 residues. Trimming took 0 bases from V and 6 from J, leaving 0 bases between them. CDR1 and CDR2 from the germline V gene are SGHNT and YENEEA. Sequencing was performed with immunoSEQ multiplex PCR; in TCRdb, only in-frame clones are kept and a portion is missing. Counted here are over 40,000 clones, about 85% occurring once; the ten biggest clones make up 5% to 6%. The material was CD4+ or CD8+ T cells sorted from blood, obtained in a trial of the OX40 agonist ivuxolimab. This receptor was identified in an adult with an advanced solid tumor such as melanoma, head and neck, liver or kidney cancer. V gene TRBV11-3 combines with J gene TRBJ2-1; no definite D call. CDR3 residues: CASSLDNEQFF. The CDR3 bases are TGTGCCAGCAGCTTAGACAATGAGCAGTTCTTC.